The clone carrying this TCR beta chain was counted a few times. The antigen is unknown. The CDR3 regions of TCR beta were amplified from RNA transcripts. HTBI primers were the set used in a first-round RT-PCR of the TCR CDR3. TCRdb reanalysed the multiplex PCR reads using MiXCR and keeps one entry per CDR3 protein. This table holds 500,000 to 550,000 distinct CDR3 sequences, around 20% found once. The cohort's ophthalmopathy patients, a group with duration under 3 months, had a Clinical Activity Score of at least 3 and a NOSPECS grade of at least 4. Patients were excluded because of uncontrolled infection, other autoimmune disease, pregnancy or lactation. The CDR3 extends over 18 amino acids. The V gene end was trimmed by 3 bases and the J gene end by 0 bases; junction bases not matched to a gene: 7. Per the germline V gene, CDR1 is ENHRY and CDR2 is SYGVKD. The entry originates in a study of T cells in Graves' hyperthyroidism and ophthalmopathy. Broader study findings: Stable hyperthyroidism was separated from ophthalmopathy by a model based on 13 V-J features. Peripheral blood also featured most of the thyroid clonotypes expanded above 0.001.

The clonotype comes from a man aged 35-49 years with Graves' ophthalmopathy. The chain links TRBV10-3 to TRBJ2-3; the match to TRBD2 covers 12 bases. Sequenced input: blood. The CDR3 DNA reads TGTGCCATCAGTGAATCCTTCGGGACTAGCGGGAGCACAGATACGCAGTATTTT. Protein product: CAISESFGTSGSTDTQYF.